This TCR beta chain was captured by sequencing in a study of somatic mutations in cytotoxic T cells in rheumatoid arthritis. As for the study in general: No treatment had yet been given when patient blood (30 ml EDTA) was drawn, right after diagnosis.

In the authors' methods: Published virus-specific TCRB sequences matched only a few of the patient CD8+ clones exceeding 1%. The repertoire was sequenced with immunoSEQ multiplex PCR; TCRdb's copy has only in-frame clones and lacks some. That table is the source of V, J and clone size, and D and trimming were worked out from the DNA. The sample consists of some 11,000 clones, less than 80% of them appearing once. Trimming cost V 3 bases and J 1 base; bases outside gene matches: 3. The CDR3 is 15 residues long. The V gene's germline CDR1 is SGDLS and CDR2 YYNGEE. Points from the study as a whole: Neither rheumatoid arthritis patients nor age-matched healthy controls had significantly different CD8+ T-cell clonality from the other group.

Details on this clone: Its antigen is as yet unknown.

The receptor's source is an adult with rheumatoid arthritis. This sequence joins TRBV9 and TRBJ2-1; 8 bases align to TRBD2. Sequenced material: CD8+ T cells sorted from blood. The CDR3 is CASSESGGSYNEQFF. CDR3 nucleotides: TGTGCCAGCAGCGAATCGGGGGGGTCCTACAATGAGCAGTTCTTC. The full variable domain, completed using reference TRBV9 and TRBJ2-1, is DSGVTQTPKHLITATGQRVTLRCSPRSGDLSVYWYQQSLDQGLQFLIQYYNGEERAKGNILERFSAQQFPDLHSELNLSSLELGDSALYFCASSESGGSYNEQFFGPGTRLTVL.